This T cell receptor beta chain was obtained from a study of T cell changes during pregnancy in multiple sclerosis. The repertoire was sequenced with immunoSEQ multiplex PCR; TCRdb's copy has only in-frame clones and lacks some. In the table there are 42,000 or so clones, 90% to 95% of which are singletons. V shed 5 bases, J shed 4 bases, and the junction held 12 bases outside the gene matches. The CDR3 loop spans 17 amino acids. Germline CDR1 MGHRA, CDR2 YSYEKL. This TCR came from a female donor with multiple sclerosis, enrolled in a pregnancy study. The chain combines TRBV4-1 with TRBJ2-7; 12 nucleotides match TRBD1. The material sequenced was CD8+ T cells from peripheral blood mononuclear cells, taken in the third trimester of pregnancy. CDR3 bases: TGCGCCAGCAGCGGGACAGGGGGCCCGTCTCTCCATTACGAGCAGTACTTC. This encodes CASSGTGGPSLHYEQYF.